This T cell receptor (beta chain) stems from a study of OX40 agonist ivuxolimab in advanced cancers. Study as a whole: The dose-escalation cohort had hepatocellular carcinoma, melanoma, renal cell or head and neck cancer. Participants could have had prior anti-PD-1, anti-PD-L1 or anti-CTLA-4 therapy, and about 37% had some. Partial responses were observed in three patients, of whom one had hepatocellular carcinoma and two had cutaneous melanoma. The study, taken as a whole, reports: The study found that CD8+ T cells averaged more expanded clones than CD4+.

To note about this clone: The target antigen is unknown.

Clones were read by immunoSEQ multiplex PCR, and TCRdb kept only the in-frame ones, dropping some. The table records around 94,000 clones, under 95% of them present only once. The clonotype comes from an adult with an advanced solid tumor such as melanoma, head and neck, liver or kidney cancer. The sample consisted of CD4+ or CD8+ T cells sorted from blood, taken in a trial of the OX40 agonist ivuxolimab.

CDR3 nucleotide sequence: TGTGCCAGTAGTAGCAATGAGCAGTTCTTC. Translating gives CASSSNEQFF. V usage is TRBV19 and J usage is TRBJ2-1, with no clear D. This CDR3 contains 10 residues. Germline lookup yields CDR1 LNHDA and CDR2 SQIVND (reference sequence). Trimming pared 4 bases from V and 6 bases from J, leaving 1 base between. The full variable domain, its missing parts supplied by reference TRBV19 and TRBJ2-1, is DGGITQSPKYLFRKEGQNVTLSCEQNLNHDAMYWYRQDPGQGLRLIYYSQIVNDFQKGDIAEGYSVSREKKESFPLTVTSAQKNPTAFYLCASSSNEQFFGPGTRLTVL.